What follows describes a single TCR beta chain. With V trimmed by 7 bases and J by 6 bases, 8 bases remained unmatched. Germline V CDR1 and CDR2: LNHDA, SQIVND (reference sequence). This CDR3 contains 14 residues. This record belongs to a study of T cell changes during pregnancy in multiple sclerosis. Profiling relied on immunoSEQ multiplex PCR, and the TCRdb table lists in-frame clones only, not all of them. The data show 35,000 to 50,000 clones, around 89% seen once. The source was CD4+ T cells from peripheral blood mononuclear cells, collected after pregnancy. The sequence was obtained from a female donor with multiple sclerosis, enrolled in a pregnancy study. The chain combines TRBV19 with TRBJ1-5; 8 bases match TRBD1. The CDR3 spells CASTETGAVQPQHF. The CDR3 DNA follows: TGTGCCAGTACGGAGACAGGGGCGGTTCAGCCCCAGCATTTT.